The present T cell receptor (beta chain) was sequenced within a study of OX40 agonist ivuxolimab in advanced cancers. Findings of the study overall: At doses 0.1 to 3.0 mg/kg, CD4+ and CD8+ clones expanded. Compared with CD4+, CD8+ T cells on average had more expanded clones.

Measured with immunoSEQ multiplex PCR; TCRdb has only the in-frame clones, and not every one. This sample carries under 70,000 clones, about 89% of them seen once, and the ten largest clones take approximately 1.4%. The V gene's germline CDR1 is SGHTS and CDR2 YDEGEE. With V trimmed by 3 bases and J by 5 bases, 4 bases remained unmatched. This CDR3 contains 13 residues. Comments on this clone: Antigen: not known.

The source is an adult with an advanced solid tumor such as melanoma, head and neck, liver or kidney cancer. The rearrangement uses TRBV5-8 and TRBJ1-2, with 7 bases fitting TRBD1. The sequences come from CD4+ or CD8+ T cells sorted from blood, collected in a trial of the OX40 agonist ivuxolimab. The CDR3: CASSSTTGYGYTF. The CDR3 DNA reads as TGTGCCAGCAGCTCTACGACAGGGTATGGCTACACCTTC.